This T cell receptor (beta chain) was identified during a study of CD8+ T cells in alopecia areata. Regarding treatment: oral pan-JAK inhibitor, 5-10 mg twice daily. Obtained from alopecia areata patients were lesional scalp punch biopsies along with peripheral blood. The CDR3 length is 15 residues. Trimming stripped 4 bases from V and 3 bases from J, with 15 bases between. CDR1 and CDR2 from the germline V gene are SEHNR and FQNEAQ (reference sequence). Findings and limits, study-wide: Higher clonality and more expanded CD8+ clones appeared in lesional than normal scalp. Alphabeta T cells residing in normal skin are also sequenced in scalp samples. The study found that many expanded lesional clones persisted in scalp and blood during tofacitinib.

RNA was extracted and reverse transcribed into cDNA as the sequencing template. Clones were read by immunoSEQ multiplex PCR, and TCRdb kept only the in-frame ones, dropping some. The sample has approximately 150,000 clones, 58% seen once. This clone showed up just once. What it binds is not known. Specimen: CD4+ T cells sorted from blood, collected at roughly week 58, from a patient treated with tofacitinib. The rearrangement joins TRBV7-9 to TRBJ1-1, with unresolved D. The sequence was collected from a human donor with alopecia areata. CDR3 amino acids: CASSYLSGRHTEAFF. DNA for the CDR3: TGTGCCAGCAGCTATCTCTCCGGACGGCACACTGAAGCTTTCTTT. The variable domain in full, completed from reference TRBV7-9 and TRBJ1-1, reads DTGVSQNPRHKITKRGQNVTFRCDPISEHNRLYWYRQTLGQGPEFLTYFQNEAQLEKSRLLSDRFSAERPKGSFSTLEIQRTEQGDSAMYLCASSYLSGRHTEAFFGQGTRLTVV.